The source of this T cell receptor (beta chain) is a study of metastatic and nonmetastatic thyroid tumors. Study summary: The comparison covered peripheral blood and tumor or nodule tissue in malignant and benign thyroid patients.

Authors' analysis steps: The study took CDR3 differences across clinicopathological groups and made a distant-metastasis classifier for papillary thyroid cancer from them. With MiXCR, TCRdb reprocessed the PCR reads. It is TCRdb's table, rather than the study itself, that gives the V and J calls and clone size. The table includes tens of thousands of clones, about 20% detected once. Prior to thyroid surgery, none of the patients had received any treatment. Study conclusions and caveats: Reported TCR beta diversity, measured in blood and tumor, was significantly higher for malignant thyroid tumors than for benign nodules.

Worth noting for this clone: Its cognate antigen is unknown.

The CDR3 spans 14 residues. V lost 6 bases and J lost 8; bases outside the gene matches: 7. CDR1 MNHEY and CDR2 SVGEGT come from the germline V gene. This rearrangement joins TRBV6-2 or TRBV6-3 to TRBJ2-1, with 10 nucleotides matching TRBD2. The sequence was obtained from a female donor with papillary thyroid cancer or a benign thyroid nodule (not recorded which). Some clones in this sample may be carry-over from other donors' samples. Sample: blood. The DNA of the CDR3 is TGTGCCAGCAGGCCTGCTAGCGGGAGCCATGAGCAGTTCTTC. Residues: CASRPASGSHEQFF.